The TCR beta chain described here comes from a study of identifying expanded T cells in peripheral blood. Study outcomes and limitations: Technical replicates showed around 1.3 changed clones; around two weeks about 16.4; four weeks 19.

CDR1 and CDR2 from the germline V gene are KGHSH and LQKENI. V lost 5 bases and J lost 5; bases outside the gene matches: 3. The CDR3 covers 13 residues. A note on this clone: Its matching antigen is unknown.

Some clones are missing from TCRdb's copy, which holds only in-frame ones; the method was immunoSEQ multiplex PCR. The table records some 65,000 clones, around 81% of them present only once. The clonotype comes from a person aged 18 to 75 in good health. V and J are TRBV18 and TRBJ2-5; TRBD1 agrees at 9 bases. Sequences were obtained from blood. The CDR3 loop reads CASSATGGETQYF. The CDR3 nucleotides are TGTGCCAGCTCAGCGACAGGGGGTGAGACCCAGTACTTC.